These 15 T cell receptor beta chains were all obtained from the same sample, sequenced in a study of cytomegalovirus exposure and HLA in healthy donors. 60 Vbeta and 13 Jbeta primers were used in PCR. Sequencing was performed with immunoSEQ multiplex PCR; in TCRdb, only in-frame clones are kept and a portion is missing. This sample contains 60,000 to 80,000 clones. The specimen sequenced was PBMCs. Receptor source: a man between 40 and 49 years old in good health and CMV-seronegative.

The chain employs TRBV7-2 and TRBJ2-3; 10 bases agree with TRBD1. This CDR3 contains 16 residues. The junction had 6 bases not matched to a gene; V was cut back by 5 bases and J by 1 base. Germline V gene sequence: CDR1 SGHTA, CDR2 FQGNSA. The CDR3 loop is CASSPDGQGGTDTQYF. The CDR3 DNA sequence: TGTGCCAGCAGCCCTGACGGACAGGGGGGCACAGATACGCAGTATTTT.

This chain connects TRBV30 to TRBJ1-2; D is possibly TRBD1 (6 bases). Trimming removed 3 bases from V and 7 bases from J, with 15 bases in between. There are 13 residues in the CDR3. CDR1 GTSNPN and CDR2 SVGIG come from the germline V gene (reference sequence). CDR3 nucleotide sequence: TGTGCCTGGAGGCCCCCACAGGGCGGTGGCTACACCTTC. Its translation: CAWRPPQGGGYTF.

The DNA of the CDR3 is TGTGCCAGCAGTGACACCCCGGGACAGGGGGCATCTGCCCTCCACTTT. It yields the protein CASSDTPGQGASALHF. This chain links TRBV9 with TRBJ1-6, with 12 nucleotides matching TRBD1. J gave up 14 bases and V 5 bases, and 14 bases lay outside the gene matches. The CDR3 length is 16 residues. Germline CDR1 reads SGDLS; CDR2 reads YYNGEE.

The rearrangement joins TRBV19 to TRBJ2-7, with 10 bases identical to TRBD2. Germline V gene data show CDR1 as LNHDA and CDR2 as SQIVND (reference sequence). V dropped 3 bases and J dropped 9; count of bases not matched to a gene: 8. The CDR3 runs 14 residues. The CDR3 spells CASSIVKREGRQYF. Here the CDR3 DNA reads TGTGCCAGTAGTATCGTGAAGCGGGAGGGTCGGCAGTACTTC.

The chain recombines TRBV29-1 with TRBJ1-1, with D possibly TRBD1 on 6 matching bases. This CDR3 contains 13 residues. CDR1 is SQVTM and CDR2 is ANQGSEA in the germline V gene. V was clipped by 6 bases and J by 0 bases, with 11 bases between them. The CDR3 bases are TGCAGCGTAGATGGGACACTGAACACTGAAGCTTTCTTT. It translates to CSVDGTLNTEAFF.

The chain recombines TRBV21-1 with TRBJ1-5; TRBD1 is the table's D call, not checked against the DNA. TRBV21-1 is labeled a pseudogene. The CDR3 consists of 14 residues. CDR3 DNA sequence: TGTGCCAGCAGAGTACAGGGGGCAAATCAGCCCCAGCATTTT. Translated, it gives CASRVQGANQPQHF.

This rearrangement joins TRBV5-1 to TRBJ1-2, with 10 bases identical to TRBD1. There are 14 residues in the CDR3. Per germline, CDR1 SGHRS and CDR2 YFSETQ. The V segment lost 0 bases and the J segment 9 bases; nucleotides outside the gene matches: 5. This chain's CDR3 is CASSLGDRGFRYTF. The CDR3 DNA reads as TGCGCCAGCAGCTTGGGGGACAGGGGATTTCGCTACACCTTC.

J is TRBJ2-7 and V is TRBV4-3, with D possibly being TRBD1 (6 bases). This CDR3 has 17 amino acids. CDR1 and CDR2 (germline): LGHNA, YSLEER. V lost 0 bases and J lost 3, with 18 bases in between. The CDR3 DNA is TGCGCCAGCAGCCAAGAGGTAAGCGGACAGAGAGTCTACGAGCAGTACTTC. This encodes CASSQEVSGQRVYEQYF.

J is TRBJ2-7 and V is TRBV10-1, with 8 bases identical to TRBD1. Germline V lookup: CDR1 WNHNN, CDR2 SYGVQD (reference sequence). This CDR3 contains 15 residues. With 2 bases clipped from V and 5 bases from J, the junction kept 8 bases outside the gene matches. The CDR3 region is CASSERSQGADEQYF. The CDR3, as DNA: TGCGCCAGCAGTGAGAGAAGTCAGGGGGCGGACGAGCAGTACTTC.

V gene TRBV5-1 combines with J gene TRBJ2-1, with 7 bases that match TRBD1. After removal of 4 bases from V and 8 bases from J, the junction contained 15 bases not matched to a gene. Germline V CDR1 and CDR2: SGHRS, YFSETQ. The CDR3 has 16 amino acids. CDR3: CASSGTGTARGDEQFF. DNA for the CDR3: TGCGCCAGCAGCGGGACCGGGACAGCGAGGGGCGATGAGCAGTTCTTC.

This CDR3 reads CASSLQGWTEAFF. CDR3 DNA sequence: TGTGCCAGCAGTTTGCAGGGATGGACTGAAGCTTTCTTT. The genes are TRBV27 and TRBJ1-1; maybe TRBD1 (5 bases). The V gene lost 3 bases and the J gene lost 5 bases, with 10 bases spanning the gap. The CDR3 has 13 amino acids. Germline CDR1 and CDR2: MNHEY and SMNVEV (reference sequence).

The rearrangement links TRBV6-4 to TRBJ2-2, with a weak D call TRBD1 (5 bases). V was pared by 5 bases and J by 4 bases, with 14 bases between. The CDR3 spans 15 residues. The germline gives CDR1 MRHNA, CDR2 SNTAGT. CDR3 protein: CASSHLAGSTGELFF. As DNA, the CDR3 is TGTGCCAGCAGTCATTTGGCAGGGTCCACCGGGGAGCTGTTTTTT.

The chain employs TRBV27 and TRBJ1-6; 10 bases are shared with TRBD1. The CDR3 loop spans 16 amino acids. From germline, CDR1 is MNHEY and CDR2 SMNVEV (reference sequence). J gave up 7 bases and V 4 bases, and 7 bases lay outside the gene matches. CDR3 sequence (DNA): TGTGCCAGCAGTTCAACGGGACAGGGGCGGAATTCACCCCTCCACTTT. As protein: CASSSTGQGRNSPLHF.

The chain links TRBV6-6 to TRBJ1-5; D remains unclear. The V end lost 4 bases, the J end lost 3 bases, and 4 bases lay between the germline ends. The CDR3 contains 12 residues. CDR1 is MNHNY, CDR2 SVGAGI, per germline (reference sequence). The CDR3 here is CASSSFNQPQHF. The CDR3 DNA follows: TGTGCCAGCAGTTCCTTCAATCAGCCCCAGCATTTT.

The rearrangement joins TRBV4-3 to TRBJ1-5, with D unclear. Germline CDR1 LGHNA, CDR2 YSLEER. Trimming left V 0 bases short and J 7 bases short, with 10 bases between. CDR3 length: 14 residues. This chain's CDR3 is CASSQERWRQPQHF. The CDR3, as DNA: TGCGCCAGCAGCCAAGAGAGGTGGCGACAGCCCCAGCATTTT.